Listed here are 18 T cell receptor beta chains from one sample, sequenced in a study of post-analysis software for immune sequencing data (dated by TCRdb to between 2014 and 2017). General conclusions and limits of the study: Patients showed significantly higher frequencies than controls for about 5 TRBV segments, among them TRBV5-6, TRBV5-1 and TRBV20-1.

The library was generated by PCR. TCRdb shows the sequencer as Illumina HiSeq 2500. To reduce PCR and sequencing biases, unique molecular identifiers were incorporated into the TCR beta cDNA libraries. TCRdb trimmed the raw reads at Q25, called clones with MiXCR and kept productive beta chains. Each CDR3 protein gets just one entry, which takes the most common genes and DNA from the rows behind it. The sample has under 900,000 distinct CDR3 sequences on record, around 50% of them singletons. The ten top clones hold 4.6% of the sample. Which antigens these TCRs recognize remains unknown. The sequenced sample was blood. The receptors come from a girl aged 5-17 years with multiple sclerosis.

The J gene is TRBJ1-2, the V gene TRBV29-1; D possibly corresponds to TRBD1 (5 bases). The CDR3 contains 13 residues. Germline lookup yields CDR1 SQVTM and CDR2 ANQGSEA. Trimming removed 6 bases at V and 2 bases at J, with 13 bases between. The CDR3, as DNA: TGCAGCGTGCGAGGGGTCGCGAACTATGGCTACACCTTC. Translated: CSVRGVANYGYTF.

The sample holds a few counts of this clonotype. This sequence joins TRBV7-3 and TRBJ1-2; D gene unclear. This CDR3 comprises 16 residues. Germline lookup yields CDR1 SGHTA and CDR2 FQGTGA. The V end lost 2 bases, the J end lost 4 bases, and 17 bases lay between the germline ends. In DNA, the CDR3 is TGTGCCAGCAGCTTATTACCGCGTGCCGTCGGCTATGGCTACACCTTC. It codes for CASSLLPRAVGYGYTF. Looking up the rest from reference TRBV7-3 and TRBJ1-2 gives the full variable domain: GAGVSQTPSNKVTEKGKYVELRCDPISGHTALYWYRQSLGQGPEFLIYFQGTGAADDSGLPNDRFFAVRPEGSVSTLKIQRTERGDSAVYLCASSLLPRAVGYGYTFGSGTRLTVV.

The chain has TRBV12-3 or TRBV12-4 and TRBJ2-7; D perhaps matches TRBD2 (6 bases). This CDR3 is built from 14 residues. Trimming took off 7 bases at V and 5 bases at J, with 18 bases between the two ends. The CDR3 region is CASTIGQTRDEQYF. CDR3 DNA sequence: TGTGCCAGCACCATAGGTCAGACTAGGGACGAGCAGTACTTC.

This clonotype has more than one count but fewer than ten. Here the CDR3 DNA reads TGCAGCGTTGTAAGCCAATACACTGAAGCTTTCTTT. Translated: CSVVSQYTEAFF. The V and J genes are TRBV29-1 and TRBJ1-1, with D unresolved. Germline assignment: CDR1 SQVTM and CDR2 ANQGSEA. V lost 4 bases and J lost 3, with 9 bases in between. This CDR3 has 12 residues.

In DNA, the CDR3 is TGCAGTGCTAGGAGGACTAGCATCCAATATCGGGAGACCCAGTTCTTC. It codes for CSARRTSIQYRETQFF. The rearrangement joins TRBV20-1 to TRBJ2-5, with TRBD2 matching 8 bases. The end of the DNA fits TRBJ2-1 better, so the J call may be wrong. The CDR3 loop spans 16 amino acids. CDR1 is DFQATT, CDR2 SNEGSKA, per germline (reference sequence).

The chain employs TRBV14 and TRBJ2-6, with D maybe TRBD1 (6 bases). This CDR3 is 18 amino acids long. Germline V gene sequence: CDR1 SGHDN, CDR2 FVKESK. Between the trimmed V and J ends, which lost 4 bases and 0 bases, there was a span of 16 bases. The CDR3 DNA follows: TGTGCCAGCAGCCGGGACACCTTCCTTCCCTCTGGGGCCAACGTCCTGACTTTC. Protein product: CASSRDTFLPSGANVLTF.

J is TRBJ1-1 and V is TRBV7-2; D ambiguous. Germline V gene data show CDR1 as SGHTA and CDR2 as FQGNSA. The CDR3 totals 11 residues. Trimming removed 10 bases from V and 4 bases from J, with 10 bases in between. The CDR3 region has the DNA TGTGCCACCGGGATTGGCACTGAAGCTTTCTTT. This translates into CATGIGTEAFF.

The chain couples TRBV12-5 to TRBJ2-5, with a tentative D call TRBD2 (5 bases). The CDR3 runs to 15 residues. V lost 0 bases, J lost 2 bases, and 10 bases lay in between. Germline V gene lookup returns CDR1 LGHNT and CDR2 FRNRAP. CDR3 sequence (DNA): TGTGCTAGTGGTTTGGTACTAGGTGAACAAGAGACCCAGTACTTC. Translated: CASGLVLGEQETQYF.

This clonotype appeared a few times. The chain employs TRBV15 and TRBJ2-7; D remains unclear. The V gene's germline CDR1 is LNHNV and CDR2 YYDKDF (reference sequence). The CDR3 is 14 residues long. Trimming left V 5 bases short and J 6 bases short, with 17 bases between. The DNA of the CDR3 is TGTGCCACCAGCGGGTCAAGGGTTCTGTCCGAGCAGTACTTC. Protein product: CATSGSRVLSEQYF. Combining the CDR3 with reference TRBV15 and TRBJ2-7 gives the whole variable domain DAMVIQNPRYQVTQFGKPVTLSCSQTLNHNVMYWYQQKSSQAPKLLFHYYDKDFNNEADTPDNFQSRRPNTSFCFLDIRSPGLGDTAMYLCATSGSRVLSEQYFGPGTRLTVT.

This chain links TRBV20-1 with TRBJ2-5, with 10 bases lining up with TRBD2. The CDR3 is 14 residues long. V shed 2 bases, J shed 5 bases, and the junction held 5 bases outside the gene matches. The germline gives CDR1 DFQATT, CDR2 SNEGSKA (reference sequence). The CDR3 DNA sequence: TGCAGTGCTAGAACCCCGGGACTAGCGGAGACCCAGTACTTC. This encodes CSARTPGLAETQYF.

For this clonotype: One junction end does not reproduce the germline sequence, and a read error may be involved. The chain has TRBV27 and TRBJ2-5; tentative D call: TRBD1 (6 bases). This CDR3 is 14 amino acids long. Per germline, CDR1 MNHEY and CDR2 SMNVEV (reference sequence). The CDR3 coding sequence is TGTGCCAGCAGTCGGTTTCAGGGACAAGAGACCCTGTACTTC. Residues: CASSRFQGQETLYF.

This clonotype was counted only a few times. The rearrangement joins TRBV10-2 to TRBJ2-3; 11 bases are a match to TRBD2. The CDR3 is 15 residues long. Germline-derived CDR1 and CDR2 are WSHSY and SAAADI. V lost 6 bases, J lost 6 bases, and 8 bases stayed unmatched. The CDR3 DNA reads as TGCGCCAGCAGCCCCGGACTAGCGGGTCCCGATACGCAGTATTTT. Amino acids: CASSPGLAGPDTQYF.

V is TRBV6-5 and J is TRBJ1-2; unclear D gene. The length of the CDR3 is 12 residues. With 0 bases removed from V and 8 bases from J, the gap between germline ends came to 7 bases. The germline V gene has CDR1 MNHEY and CDR2 SVGAGI. This CDR3 is CASSYSGRGYTF. The CDR3 DNA reads TGTGCCAGCAGTTACTCCGGGCGCGGCTACACCTTC.

The V and J genes are TRBV7-9 and TRBJ2-7; D may be TRBD1 (6 bases). The V and J ends lost 3 bases and 1 base respectively, with 13 bases between them. Germline CDR1 is SEHNR and CDR2 is FQNEAQ (reference sequence). The CDR3 extends over 15 amino acids. The CDR3 loop reads CASSLDFDRSYEQYF. In DNA, the CDR3 is TGTGCCAGCAGCTTGGATTTCGACAGGTCCTACGAGCAGTACTTC.

This clonotype was counted only a few times. This chain joins TRBV20-1 and TRBJ1-2, with 8 nucleotides matching TRBD1. V gave up 2 bases and J gave up 4 bases; unmatched junction bases: 9. The CDR3 covers 15 residues. Per germline, CDR1 DFQATT and CDR2 SNEGSKA (reference sequence). In DNA, the CDR3 is TGCAGTGCTAGACCCCAGGGGGCTCGTGGCTATGGCTACACCTTC. Protein: CSARPQGARGYGYTF.

This clonotype was found once. The CDR3 protein is CSARAHTGTEVYEQFF. The CDR3 DNA is TGCAGTGCTAGAGCGCACACAGGGACTGAAGTCTATGAGCAGTTCTTC. The chain combines TRBV20-1 with TRBJ2-7; the D call may be TRBD1 or TRBD2 (6 bases each). The end of the DNA aligns better with TRBJ2-1, so the J call may be wrong. The CDR3 spans 16 residues. Germline V gene data show CDR1 as DFQATT and CDR2 as SNEGSKA (reference sequence).

The chain is built from TRBV29-1 and TRBJ2-3; D is unclear. CDR3 size: 12 residues. V dropped 4 bases and J dropped 6 bases, with 11 bases sitting between them. Germline V gives CDR1 SQVTM, CDR2 ANQGSEA. The CDR3 DNA is TGCAGCGTTGCCAGTCGTCCGGATACGCAGTATTTT. Translation: CSVASRPDTQYF.

This clonotype is a singleton in its sample. The CDR3 DNA is TGCAGTGCGATCATAGCGGGAGGGACCACAGATACGCAGTATTTT. Protein: CSAIIAGGTTDTQYF. The chain links TRBV20-1 to TRBJ2-3; 11 nucleotides match TRBD2. Per the germline V gene, CDR1 is DFQATT and CDR2 is SNEGSKA (reference sequence). V shed 6 bases, J shed 2 bases, and the junction held 7 bases outside the gene matches. The CDR3 spans 15 residues.